These T cell receptor beta chains were read from a single sample in a study of blood T cells in healthy people across ages. Each CDR3 protein gets one entry after TCRdb re-called the 5' RACE reads with MiXCR. This table holds around 1,700,000 distinct CDR3 sequences, over 25% found once. Sequenced input: blood. These receptors all stem from a woman aged 25 to 39 in good health. Both conserved end residues are part of each CDR3. The order of the fields is D gene, J gene, clone size, V gene, CDR3 protein, CDR3 DNA. The D gene is left open where the match is weak. Some rows mark clone size as missing; the rest say once, few, many or name a class of expanded clone.

d_call: -; j_call: TRBJ2-1; clone_size: -; v_call: TRBV7-2; cdr3_aa: CASSLVQGSNNEQFF; cdr3_nt: TGTGCCAGCAGCTTAGTCCAGGGATCCAACAATGAGCAGTTCTTC
d_call: TRBD2; j_call: TRBJ2-5; clone_size: -; v_call: TRBV7-2; cdr3_aa: CASSLLAGGSGETQYF; cdr3_nt: TGTGCCAGCAGCTTATTGGCGGGGGGGTCCGGGGAGACCCAGTACTTC
d_call: -; j_call: TRBJ2-7; clone_size: few; v_call: TRBV25-1; cdr3_aa: CASSLADGQYEQYF; cdr3_nt: TGTGCCAGCAGCCTCGCGGACGGCCAGTACGAGCAGTACTTC
d_call: -; j_call: TRBJ2-3; clone_size: -; v_call: TRBV20-1; cdr3_aa: CSAVPRSTDTQYF; cdr3_nt: TGCAGTGCTGTCCCACGGAGCACAGATACGCAGTATTTT
d_call: -; j_call: TRBJ1-2; clone_size: -; v_call: TRBV11-1; cdr3_aa: CASSLVDAGLYGYTF; cdr3_nt: TGTGCCAGCAGCTTAGTAGACGCAGGACTCTATGGCTACACCTTC
d_call: -; j_call: TRBJ2-3; clone_size: many; v_call: TRBV5-1; cdr3_aa: CASSLGGTDTQYF; cdr3_nt: TGTGCCAGCAGCTTAGGGGGCACAGATACGCAGTATTTT
d_call: -; j_call: TRBJ2-7; clone_size: few; v_call: TRBV10-3; cdr3_aa: CAISPGYEQYF; cdr3_nt: TGTGCCATCAGCCCAGGGTACGAGCAGTACTTC
d_call: -; j_call: TRBJ2-1; clone_size: -; v_call: TRBV9; cdr3_aa: CASSVRAFSYEQFF; cdr3_nt: TGTGCCAGCAGCGTTAGAGCGTTTTCCTACGAGCAGTTCTTC
d_call: -; j_call: TRBJ2-5; clone_size: -; v_call: TRBV6-1; cdr3_aa: CASSPESWGETQYF; cdr3_nt: TGTGCCAGCAGCCCGGAGTCTTGGGGGGAGACCCAGTACTTC
d_call: TRBD2; j_call: TRBJ2-3; clone_size: -; v_call: TRBV7-2; cdr3_aa: CASSRGLAGAGDTQYF; cdr3_nt: TGTGCCAGCAGTCGGGGACTAGCGGGAGCCGGGGATACGCAGTATTTT
d_call: -; j_call: TRBJ1-2; clone_size: once; v_call: TRBV12-3/TRBV12-4; cdr3_aa: CASSRGNCGYTF; cdr3_nt: TGTGCCAGCAGTAGGGGTAATTGTGGCTACACCTTC
d_call: TRBD2; j_call: TRBJ2-7; clone_size: many; v_call: TRBV7-2; cdr3_aa: CASSGREAPYEQYF; cdr3_nt: TGTGCCAGCAGTGGGCGGGAGGCTCCCTACGAGCAGTACTTC
d_call: -; j_call: TRBJ2-3; clone_size: -; v_call: TRBV10-3; cdr3_aa: CAISEGEKVTDTQYF; cdr3_nt: TGTGCCATCAGTGAGGGGGAAAAGGTCACAGATACGCAGTATTTT
d_call: -; j_call: TRBJ2-5; clone_size: few; v_call: TRBV7-9; cdr3_aa: CASSRPESQETQYF; cdr3_nt: TGTGCCAGCAGCCGTCCGGAATCACAAGAGACCCAGTACTTC
d_call: -; j_call: TRBJ2-7; clone_size: -; v_call: TRBV12-3/TRBV12-4; cdr3_aa: CASRARNYEQYF; cdr3_nt: TGTGCCAGCAGGGCAAGGAACTACGAGCAGTACTTC
d_call: -; j_call: TRBJ1-4; clone_size: -; v_call: TRBV30; cdr3_aa: CAWSVGPPREKLFF; cdr3_nt: TGTGCCTGGAGTGTTGGACCACCTCGCGAAAAACTGTTTTTT
d_call: TRBD2; j_call: TRBJ2-7; clone_size: -; v_call: TRBV29-1; cdr3_aa: CSVEDGTSGSPGNF; cdr3_nt: TGCAGCGTTGAAGACGGGACTAGCGGGTCTCCCGGGAACTTC
d_call: -; j_call: TRBJ2-7; clone_size: few; v_call: TRBV20-1; cdr3_aa: CSASLAEGYEQYF; cdr3_nt: TGCAGTGCTAGTCTGGCGGAAGGCTACGAGCAGTACTTC
d_call: TRBD1; j_call: TRBJ1-2; clone_size: -; v_call: TRBV7-2; cdr3_aa: CASSLDQGGGYGYTF; cdr3_nt: TGTGCCAGCAGCTTAGATCAGGGGGGGGGCTATGGCTACACCTTC
d_call: TRBD2; j_call: TRBJ2-3; clone_size: many; v_call: TRBV6-6; cdr3_aa: CASKLAGDTQYF; cdr3_nt: TGTGCCAGCAAACTAGCGGGGGATACGCAGTATTTT
d_call: -; j_call: TRBJ1-4; clone_size: few; v_call: TRBV3-1; cdr3_aa: CASSHHQAAGATNEKLFF; cdr3_nt: TGTGCCAGCAGCCATCATCAAGCCGCAGGGGCAACTAATGAAAAACTGTTTTTT
d_call: TRBD1; j_call: TRBJ1-2; clone_size: -; v_call: TRBV3-1; cdr3_aa: CASSQDGTGGVYGYTF; cdr3_nt: TGTGCCAGCAGCCAAGATGGAACAGGGGGGGTCTATGGCTACACCTTC
d_call: -; j_call: TRBJ2-7; clone_size: -; v_call: TRBV4-1; cdr3_aa: CASRHLPGYEQYF; cdr3_nt: TGCGCCAGCCGCCACCTCCCGGGCTACGAGCAGTACTTC
d_call: -; j_call: TRBJ1-2; clone_size: many; v_call: TRBV5-5; cdr3_aa: CASSLANGQKVTF; cdr3_nt: TGTGCCAGCAGCTTGGCCAATGGGCAGAAAGTCACCTTC
d_call: -; j_call: TRBJ2-5; clone_size: -; v_call: TRBV5-6; cdr3_aa: CASSSIRKGRGETQYF; cdr3_nt: TGTGCCAGCAGCTCCATTAGGAAGGGGCGTGGAGAGACCCAGTACTTC
d_call: -; j_call: TRBJ2-7; clone_size: -; v_call: TRBV20-1; cdr3_aa: CSARAQGGLSYEQYF; cdr3_nt: TGCAGTGCCAGAGCACAGGGGGGGCTCTCCTACGAGCAGTACTTC
d_call: TRBD2; j_call: TRBJ2-3; clone_size: few; v_call: TRBV12-3/TRBV12-4; cdr3_aa: CASSQKQEVAGVDTQYF; cdr3_nt: TGTGCCAGCAGCCAGAAGCAGGAGGTAGCGGGAGTGGATACGCAGTATTTT
d_call: -; j_call: TRBJ2-5; clone_size: many; v_call: TRBV30; cdr3_aa: CAWNAGTNQETQYF; cdr3_nt: TGTGCCTGGAATGCGGGTACAAATCAAGAGACCCAGTACTTC
d_call: -; j_call: TRBJ1-2; clone_size: many; v_call: TRBV6-5; cdr3_aa: CASRGSAGGYGYTF; cdr3_nt: TGTGCCAGCAGGGGATCAGCCGGCGGCTATGGCTACACCTTC
d_call: TRBD2; j_call: TRBJ2-1; clone_size: -; v_call: TRBV7-2; cdr3_aa: CASSAVPHSGGEQFF; cdr3_nt: TGTGCCAGCAGCGCGGTCCCTCATTCGGGAGGTGAGCAGTTCTTC
d_call: TRBD2; j_call: TRBJ2-1; clone_size: many; v_call: TRBV7-9; cdr3_aa: CASSLGLAEAYNEQFF; cdr3_nt: TGTGCCAGCAGCTTAGGACTAGCGGAGGCCTACAATGAGCAGTTCTTC
d_call: -; j_call: TRBJ2-1; clone_size: few; v_call: TRBV11-2; cdr3_aa: CASSLDSQEQFF; cdr3_nt: TGTGCCAGCAGCTTAGACAGCCAGGAGCAGTTCTTC
d_call: -; j_call: TRBJ1-5; clone_size: -; v_call: TRBV6-2/TRBV6-3; cdr3_aa: CASSKEMLRPQHF; cdr3_nt: TGTGCCAGCAGCAAGGAAATGTTGCGGCCCCAGCATTTT
d_call: TRBD2; j_call: TRBJ2-3; clone_size: many; v_call: TRBV29-1; cdr3_aa: CSVSSGRANTDTQYF; cdr3_nt: TGCAGCGTTTCTAGCGGGAGGGCCAATACAGATACGCAGTATTTT
d_call: -; j_call: TRBJ2-5; clone_size: few; v_call: TRBV6-6; cdr3_aa: CASSYNRPETQYF; cdr3_nt: TGTGCCAGCAGTTATAACCGACCGGAGACCCAGTACTTC
d_call: -; j_call: TRBJ2-6; clone_size: many; v_call: TRBV20-1; cdr3_aa: CSALSGGHGANVLTF; cdr3_nt: TGCAGTGCCCTCAGCGGAGGTCATGGGGCCAACGTCCTGACTTTC
d_call: -; j_call: TRBJ2-3; clone_size: -; v_call: TRBV20-1; cdr3_aa: CSALDGRTTDTQYF; cdr3_nt: TGCAGTGCTTTGGACGGACGAACCACAGATACGCAGTATTTT
d_call: -; j_call: TRBJ2-7; clone_size: -; v_call: TRBV7-2; cdr3_aa: CASSLTTTHYEQYF; cdr3_nt: TGTGCCAGCAGCTTAACGACTACTCACTACGAGCAGTACTTC
d_call: TRBD1; j_call: TRBJ2-1; clone_size: -; v_call: TRBV5-6; cdr3_aa: CASSWGQGSKYNEQFF; cdr3_nt: TGTGCCAGCAGCTGGGGACAGGGTAGTAAGTACAATGAGCAGTTCTTC
d_call: -; j_call: TRBJ2-5; clone_size: few; v_call: TRBV2; cdr3_aa: CASRNQQGSQETQYF; cdr3_nt: TGTGCCAGCAGGAACCAACAGGGATCTCAAGAGACCCAGTACTTC
d_call: -; j_call: TRBJ1-4; clone_size: -; v_call: TRBV4-1; cdr3_aa: CASSPAKWGMDEKLFF; cdr3_nt: TGCGCCAGCAGCCCTGCTAAGTGGGGGATGGATGAAAAACTGTTTTTT